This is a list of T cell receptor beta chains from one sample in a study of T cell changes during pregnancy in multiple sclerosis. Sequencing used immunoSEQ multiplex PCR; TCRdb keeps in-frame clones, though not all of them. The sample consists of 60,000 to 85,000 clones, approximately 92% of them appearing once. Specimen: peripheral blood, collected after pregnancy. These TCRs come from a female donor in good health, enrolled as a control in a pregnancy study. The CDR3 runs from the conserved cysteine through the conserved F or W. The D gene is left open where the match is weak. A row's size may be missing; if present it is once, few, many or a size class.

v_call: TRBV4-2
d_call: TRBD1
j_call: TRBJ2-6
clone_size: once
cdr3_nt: TGTGCCAGCAGCCAAGGGACAGGGGGCTCTGGGGCCAACGTCCTGACTTTC
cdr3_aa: CASSQGTGGSGANVLTF

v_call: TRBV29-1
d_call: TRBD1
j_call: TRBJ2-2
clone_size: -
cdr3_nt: TGCAGCGTGGACAGGGGAGGATCCGGGGAGCTGTTTTTT
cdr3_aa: CSVDRGGSGELFF

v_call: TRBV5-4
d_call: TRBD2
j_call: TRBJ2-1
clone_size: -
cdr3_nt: TGTGCCAGCAGCCCGAAGCGGGGGATCCTGAATGAGCAGTTCTTC
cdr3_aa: CASSPKRGILNEQFF

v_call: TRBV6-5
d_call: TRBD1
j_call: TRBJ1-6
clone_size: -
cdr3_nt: TGTGCCAGCAGTTACTCGCGGGACAGACCTTCGCCCCTCCACTTT
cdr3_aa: CASSYSRDRPSPLHF

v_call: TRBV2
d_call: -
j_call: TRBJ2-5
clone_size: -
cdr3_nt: TGTGCCAGCAGTCCCCGACCACTAGTGGGGGAGACCCAGTACTTC
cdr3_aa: CASSPRPLVGETQYF

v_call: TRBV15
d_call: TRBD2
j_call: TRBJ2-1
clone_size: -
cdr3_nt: TGTGCCACCAGCAGAGACCTAGCGGGGGTAGGGAATGAGCAGTTCTTC
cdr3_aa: CATSRDLAGVGNEQFF

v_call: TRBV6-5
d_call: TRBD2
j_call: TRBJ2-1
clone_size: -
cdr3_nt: TGTGCCAGCAGGGGACTAGACGACTACAATGAGCAGTTCTTC
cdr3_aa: CASRGLDDYNEQFF

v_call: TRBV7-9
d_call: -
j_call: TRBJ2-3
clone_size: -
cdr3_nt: TGTGCCAGCAGCCCCAACACAGATACGCAGTATTTT
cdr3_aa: CASSPNTDTQYF

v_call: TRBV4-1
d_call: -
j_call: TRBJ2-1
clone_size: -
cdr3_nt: TGCGCCAGCAGCCCCCAAGTGGGCAGGGTCGATGAGCAGTTCTTC
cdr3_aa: CASSPQVGRVDEQFF

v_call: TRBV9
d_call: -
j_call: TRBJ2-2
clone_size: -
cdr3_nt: TGTGCCAGCAGCGTAGTTGGTAGCTTGGCCGGGGAGCTGTTTTTT
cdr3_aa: CASSVVGSLAGELFF

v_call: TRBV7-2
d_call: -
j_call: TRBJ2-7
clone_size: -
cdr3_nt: TGTGCCAGCAGCTTAGGAGGGAGTGTCGAGCAGTACTTC
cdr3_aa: CASSLGGSVEQYF

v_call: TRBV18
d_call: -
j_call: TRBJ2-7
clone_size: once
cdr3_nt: TGTGCCAGCTCACTCAGGGATCGGTACGAGCAGTACTTC
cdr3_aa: CASSLRDRYEQYF

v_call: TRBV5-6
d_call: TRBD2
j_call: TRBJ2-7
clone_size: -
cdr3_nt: TGTGCCAGCAGCTTGGGACTAGCGGGAGTCTACGAGCAGTACTTC
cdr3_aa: CASSLGLAGVYEQYF

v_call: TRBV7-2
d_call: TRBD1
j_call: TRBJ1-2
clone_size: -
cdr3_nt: TGTGCCAGCAGCGAACGAGGGGGCAGCTATGGCTACACCTTC
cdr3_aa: CASSERGGSYGYTF

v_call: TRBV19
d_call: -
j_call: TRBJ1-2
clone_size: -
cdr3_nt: TGTGCCAGTAGTGACGTTCGCGGAGAAGCTAACTATGGCTACACCTTC
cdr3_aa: CASSDVRGEANYGYTF

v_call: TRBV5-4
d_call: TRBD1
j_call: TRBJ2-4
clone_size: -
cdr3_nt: TGTGCCAGCAGCTTGTGGGACAGGGGGCTTCGGAACATTCAGTACTTC
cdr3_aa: CASSLWDRGLRNIQYF

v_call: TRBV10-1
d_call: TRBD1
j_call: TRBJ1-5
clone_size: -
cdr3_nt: TGCGCCAGCCCACCCGACGACAGGGAAAATCAGCCCCAGCATTTT
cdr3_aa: CASPPDDRENQPQHF

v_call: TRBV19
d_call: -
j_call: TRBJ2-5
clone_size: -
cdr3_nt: TGTGCCAGTAGTACCTCCGGGGCGGGGATCCAAGAGACCCAGTACTTC
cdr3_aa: CASSTSGAGIQETQYF

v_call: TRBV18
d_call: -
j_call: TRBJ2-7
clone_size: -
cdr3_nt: TGTGCCAGCTCAAACAGTTCCTCCTACGAGCAGTACTTC
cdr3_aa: CASSNSSSYEQYF

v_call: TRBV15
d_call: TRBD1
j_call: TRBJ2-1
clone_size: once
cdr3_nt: TGTGCCACCAGCAGAGATCGAGACAGGGACTACAATGAGCAGTTCTTC
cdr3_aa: CATSRDRDRDYNEQFF

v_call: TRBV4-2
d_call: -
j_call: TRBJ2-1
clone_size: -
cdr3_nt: TGTGCCAGCAGCCAAAGGCCTCGACGACTAGATGGAAATGAGCAGTTCTTC
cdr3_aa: CASSQRPRRLDGNEQFF

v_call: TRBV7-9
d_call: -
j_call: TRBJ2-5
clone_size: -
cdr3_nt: TGTGCCAGCAGCTTAGGGGGGAGGGAGACCCAGTACTTC
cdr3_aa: CASSLGGRETQYF

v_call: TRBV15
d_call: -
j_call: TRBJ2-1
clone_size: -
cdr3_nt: TGTGCCACCAGCAGAGGCGGTGAGCAGTTCTTC
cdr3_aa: CATSRGGEQFF

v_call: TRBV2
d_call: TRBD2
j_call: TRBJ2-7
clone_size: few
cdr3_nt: TGTGCCAGCAGTTTACTAGCGGGAGGACGGGAGCAGTACTTC
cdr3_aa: CASSLLAGGREQYF

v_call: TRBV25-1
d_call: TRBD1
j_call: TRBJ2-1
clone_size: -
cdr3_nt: TGTGCCAGCACCCCCGGGACAGGGGATGTCAATGAGCAGTTCTTC
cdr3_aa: CASTPGTGDVNEQFF

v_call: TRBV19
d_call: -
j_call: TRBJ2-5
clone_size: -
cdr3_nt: TGTGCCAGTAGCCAGGGGGGACGAGGGACCCAGTACTTC
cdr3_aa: CASSQGGRGTQYF

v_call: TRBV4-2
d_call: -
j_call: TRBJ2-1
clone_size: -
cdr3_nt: TGTGCCAGCAGCCAACTCCCTACCGAGCAGTTCTTC
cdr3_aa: CASSQLPTEQFF

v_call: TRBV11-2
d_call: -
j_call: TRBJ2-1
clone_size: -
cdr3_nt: TGTGCCAGCAGCAGCTCCGATGAGCAGTTCTTC
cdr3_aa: CASSSSDEQFF

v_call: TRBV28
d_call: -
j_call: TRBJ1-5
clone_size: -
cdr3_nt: TGTGCCAGCAGTTTGGCGGGGATGAGCAATCAGCCCCAGCATTTT
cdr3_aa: CASSLAGMSNQPQHF

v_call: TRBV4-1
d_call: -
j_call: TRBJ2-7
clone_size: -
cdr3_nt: TGCGCCAGCAGCCAAGTAGGAGAGTACGAGCAGTACTTC
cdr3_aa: CASSQVGEYEQYF

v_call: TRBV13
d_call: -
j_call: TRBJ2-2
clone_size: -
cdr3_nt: TGTGCCAGCAGGCCCCTCGGGGACAATGGCCACGGGGAGCTGTTTTTT
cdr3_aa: CASRPLGDNGHGELFF

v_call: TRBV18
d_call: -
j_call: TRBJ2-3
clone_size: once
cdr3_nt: TGTGCCAGCTCACGTCAAGGGGAAAATACGCAGTATTTT
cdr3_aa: CASSRQGENTQYF

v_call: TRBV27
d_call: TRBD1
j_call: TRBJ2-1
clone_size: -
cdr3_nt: TGTGCCAGCAGTTTCTGGACAGGGCCCGGGTACAATGAGCAGTTCTTC
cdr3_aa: CASSFWTGPGYNEQFF

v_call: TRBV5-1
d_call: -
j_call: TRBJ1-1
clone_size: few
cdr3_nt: TGCGCCAGCAGCACAACGAACACTGAAGCTTTCTTT
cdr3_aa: CASSTTNTEAFF

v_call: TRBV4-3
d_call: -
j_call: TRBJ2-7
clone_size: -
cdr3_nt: TGCGCCAGCAGCCAAGAACAAGGAGGGCAGTACTTC
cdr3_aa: CASSQEQGGQYF

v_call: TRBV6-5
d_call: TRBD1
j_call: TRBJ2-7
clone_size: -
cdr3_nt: TGTGCCAGCAGTCAAATACGACAGGGAATCTACGAGCAGTACTTC
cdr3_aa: CASSQIRQGIYEQYF

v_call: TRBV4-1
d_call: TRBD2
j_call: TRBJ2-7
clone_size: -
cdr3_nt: TGCGCCAGCAGCCAAGAGGGGGGGGGTTTTCGGGAGTTCTACGAGCAGTACTTC
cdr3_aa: CASSQEGGGFREFYEQYF

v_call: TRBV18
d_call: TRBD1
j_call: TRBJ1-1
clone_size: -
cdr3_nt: TGTGCCAGCTCACCACGGGCGAGACAGGGGTTGGGCACTGAAGCTTTCTTT
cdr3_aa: CASSPRARQGLGTEAFF

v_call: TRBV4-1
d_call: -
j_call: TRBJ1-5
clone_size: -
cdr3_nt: TGCGCCAGCAGCCAACTCGGGGTGAATCAGCCCCAGCATTTT
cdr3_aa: CASSQLGVNQPQHF

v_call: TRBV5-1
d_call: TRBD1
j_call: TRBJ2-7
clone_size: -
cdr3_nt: TGCGCCAGCAGCTTGGTCGGGACAGGGGACTACGAGCAGTACTTC
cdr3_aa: CASSLVGTGDYEQYF